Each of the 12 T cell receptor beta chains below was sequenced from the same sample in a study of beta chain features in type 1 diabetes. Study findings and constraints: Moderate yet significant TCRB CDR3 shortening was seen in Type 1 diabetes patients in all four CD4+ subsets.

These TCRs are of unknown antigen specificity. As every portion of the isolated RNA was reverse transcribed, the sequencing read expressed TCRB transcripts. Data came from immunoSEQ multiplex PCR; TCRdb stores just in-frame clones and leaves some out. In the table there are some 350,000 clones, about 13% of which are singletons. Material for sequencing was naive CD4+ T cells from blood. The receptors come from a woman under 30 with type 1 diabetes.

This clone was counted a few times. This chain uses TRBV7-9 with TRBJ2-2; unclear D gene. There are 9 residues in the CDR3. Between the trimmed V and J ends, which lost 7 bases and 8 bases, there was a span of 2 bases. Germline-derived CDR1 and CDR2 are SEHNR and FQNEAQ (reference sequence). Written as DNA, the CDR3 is TGTGCCAGCACTGGGGAGCTGTTTTTT. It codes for CASTGELFF.

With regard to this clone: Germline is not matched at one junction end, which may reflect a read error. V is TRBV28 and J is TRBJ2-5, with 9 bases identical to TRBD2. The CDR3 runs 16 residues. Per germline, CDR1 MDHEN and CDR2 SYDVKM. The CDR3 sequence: CASSSLAGGHQVTQYF. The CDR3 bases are TGTGCCAGCAGCTCCTTGGCGGGGGGGCACCAAGTGACCCAGTACTTC.

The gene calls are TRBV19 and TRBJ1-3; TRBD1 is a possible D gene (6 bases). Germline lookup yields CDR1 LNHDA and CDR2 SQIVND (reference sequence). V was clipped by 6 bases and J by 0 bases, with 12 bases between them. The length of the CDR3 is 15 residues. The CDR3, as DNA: TGTGCCAGTAGGTCTCAGGGGACCTCTGGAAACACCATATATTTT. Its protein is CASRSQGTSGNTIYF.

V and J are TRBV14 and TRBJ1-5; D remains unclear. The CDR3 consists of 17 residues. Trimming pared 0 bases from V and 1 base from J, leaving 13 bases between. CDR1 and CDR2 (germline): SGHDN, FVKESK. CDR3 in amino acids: CASSQEWVVRSNQPQHF. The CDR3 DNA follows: TGTGCCAGCAGCCAAGAATGGGTAGTGCGGAGCAATCAGCCCCAGCATTTT.

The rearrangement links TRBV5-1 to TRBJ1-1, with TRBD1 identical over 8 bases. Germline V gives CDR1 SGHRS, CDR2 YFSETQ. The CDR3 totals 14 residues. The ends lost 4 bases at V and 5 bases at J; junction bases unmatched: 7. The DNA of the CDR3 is TGCGCCAGCAGCGGATGGACAGGGAATACTGAAGCTTTCTTT. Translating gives CASSGWTGNTEAFF.

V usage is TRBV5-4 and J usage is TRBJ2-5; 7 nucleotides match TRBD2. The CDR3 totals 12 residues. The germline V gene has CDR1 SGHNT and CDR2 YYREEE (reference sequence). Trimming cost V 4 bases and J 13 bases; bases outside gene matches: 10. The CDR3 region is CASSQSSGTTYF. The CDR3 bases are TGTGCCAGCAGCCAATCCTCCGGGACTACGTACTTC.

CDR3 DNA: TGCGCCAGCAGCTCGGACGGGGACACCGGGGAGCTGTTTTTT. Amino acids: CASSSDGDTGELFF. This rearrangement joins TRBV5-1 to TRBJ2-2; D is possibly TRBD2 (5 bases). V shed 3 bases and J shed 3 bases, with 9 bases lying between them. CDR1 and CDR2 (germline): SGHRS, YFSETQ. The CDR3 totals 14 residues.

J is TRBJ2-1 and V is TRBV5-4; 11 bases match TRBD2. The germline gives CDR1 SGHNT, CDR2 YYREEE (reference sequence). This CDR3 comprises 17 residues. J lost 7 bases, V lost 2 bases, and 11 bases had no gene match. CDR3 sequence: CASSLAASGRPPNEQFF. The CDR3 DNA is TGTGCCAGCAGCTTAGCGGCTAGCGGGAGGCCCCCAAATGAGCAGTTCTTC.

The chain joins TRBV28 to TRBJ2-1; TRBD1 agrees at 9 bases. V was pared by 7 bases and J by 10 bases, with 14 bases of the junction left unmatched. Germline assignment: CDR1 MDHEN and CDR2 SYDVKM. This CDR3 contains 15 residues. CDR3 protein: CASIRAGQGRGEQFF. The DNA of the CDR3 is TGTGCCAGCATTAGAGCGGGACAGGGACGAGGGGAGCAGTTCTTC. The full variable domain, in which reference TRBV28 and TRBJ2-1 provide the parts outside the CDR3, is DVKVTQSSRYLVKRTGEKVFLECVQDMDHENMFWYRQDPGLGLRLIYFSYDVKMKEKGDIPEGYSVSREKKERFSLILESASTNQTSMYLCASIRAGQGRGEQFFGPGTRLTVL.

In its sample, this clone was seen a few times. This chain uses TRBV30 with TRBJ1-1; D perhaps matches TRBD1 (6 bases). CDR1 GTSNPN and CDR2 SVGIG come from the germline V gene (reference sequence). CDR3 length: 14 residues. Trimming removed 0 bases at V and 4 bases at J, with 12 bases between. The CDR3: CAWSVLTGSTEAFF. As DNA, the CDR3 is TGTGCCTGGAGTGTACTTACAGGGAGCACTGAAGCTTTCTTT.

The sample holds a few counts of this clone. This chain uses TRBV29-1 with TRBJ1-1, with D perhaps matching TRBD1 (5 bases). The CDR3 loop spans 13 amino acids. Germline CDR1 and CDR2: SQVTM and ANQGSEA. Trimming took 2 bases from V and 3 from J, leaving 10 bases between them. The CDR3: CSVERPRDTEAFF. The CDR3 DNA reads TGCAGCGTTGAACGTCCCAGGGACACTGAAGCTTTCTTT.

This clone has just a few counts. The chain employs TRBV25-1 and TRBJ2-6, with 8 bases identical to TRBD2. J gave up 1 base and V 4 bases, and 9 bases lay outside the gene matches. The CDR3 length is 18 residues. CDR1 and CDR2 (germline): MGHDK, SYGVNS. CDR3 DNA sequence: TGTGCCAGCAGTGCCGGGGGCGGGGGGATTTCTGGGGCCAACGTCCTGACTTTC. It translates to CASSAGGGGISGANVLTF.